The sequence of this T cell receptor (beta chain) was determined in a study of T cells in localized non-small cell lung cancer. Broader study findings: Turning up in adjacent lung were a median roughly 60 of the top 100 tumor clones.

This CDR3 region has 15 residues. The germline V gene encodes CDR1 SGHVS and CDR2 FNYEAQ. The germline V and J ends were trimmed by 2 bases and 8 bases, with 13 bases remaining between them. Profiled with immunoSEQ multiplex PCR; TCRdb holds only in-frame clones, not every one. The sample lists 25,000 to 30,000 clones, more than 75% occurring once. The table lists this clone with a few counts. Its antigen is not identified. The receptor was derived from a woman aged 40 to 75 with stage I lung adenocarcinoma. The chain uses TRBV7-6 and TRBJ1-6, with TRBD1 as a possible D gene (6 bases). Sequenced material: peripheral blood, taken before any cancer treatment. Here the CDR3 reads CASSLSGASDSPLHF. In nucleotides, the CDR3 is TGTGCCAGCAGCTTATCAGGGGCGAGTGATTCACCCCTCCACTTT.